Shown below are 32 T cell receptor beta chains from a single sample sequenced in a study of T-cell reconstitution after alpha-beta-depleted transplantation in children. The library targeted TCRbeta and was prepared with unique molecular identifiers. TCRdb used MiXCR to reprocess the PCR reads, holding one entry per CDR3 protein. The sample consists of some 490,000 distinct CDR3 sequences, around an eighth of them appearing once. The sequencing here drew on PBMCs from the stem cell graft donor, taken from the stem cell graft. Receptors originate from a human donor who donated a stem cell graft to a child with combined immunodeficiency.

The chain couples TRBV5-1 to TRBJ1-1; unclear D gene. This CDR3 is 15 amino acids long. V was shortened by 3 bases and J by 3 bases, with 15 bases between the two germline ends. Looked up from germline, CDR1 is SGHRS and CDR2 is YFSETQ. The CDR3: CASSSTGVGYTEAFF. The CDR3 DNA follows: TGCGCCAGCAGCTCCACCGGGGTCGGATACACTGAAGCTTTCTTT.

The sample holds one count of this clonotype. A read error may produce the germline difference seen at one junction end. V gene TRBV28 combines with J gene TRBJ2-1; 9 positions match TRBD1. CDR1 MDHEN and CDR2 SYDVKM come from the germline V gene. The CDR3 has 16 residues. This CDR3 is CASSPSDRGTYYEQFF. The CDR3 coding sequence is TGTGCCAGCAGCCCCTCGGACAGGGGCACCTACTATGAGCAGTTCTTC.

This clonotype came up many times. J is TRBJ2-7 and V is TRBV20-1; 16 bases map to TRBD2. The CDR3 runs to 15 residues. V shed 5 bases and J 6 bases; nucleotides not matched to a gene: 7. Germline assignment: CDR1 DFQATT and CDR2 SNEGSKA (reference sequence). The CDR3, as DNA: TGCAGTGCTGCCGGGACTAGCGGGAGGGCCTCCGAGCAGTACTTC. Its protein is CSAAGTSGRASEQYF.

The V call is TRBV5-1, the J call TRBJ2-7; 9 nucleotides line up with TRBD1. The CDR3 runs to 18 residues. Trimming at V came to 3 bases and at J to 1 base, leaving 14 bases not matched to a gene. CDR1 and CDR2 from the germline V gene are SGHRS and YFSETQ. CDR3 DNA: TGCGCCAGCAGCTCAAGAAGCCCCGGGACAGGGAATTCCTACGAGCAGTACTTC. It is translated as CASSSRSPGTGNSYEQYF.

This clonotype has ten or more counts. This chain uses TRBV7-9 with TRBJ1-1; TRBD1 matches at 8 bases. The germline gives CDR1 SEHNR, CDR2 FQNEAQ (reference sequence). J was trimmed by 7 bases and V by 3 bases; bases with no gene match: 1. The CDR3 is 12 residues long. The CDR3, as DNA: TGTGCCAGCAGCTTTGGACAGGGTGAAGCTTTCTTT. This translates into CASSFGQGEAFF. Full variable domain (outside the CDR3, taken from reference TRBV7-9 and TRBJ1-1): DTGVSQNPRHKITKRGQNVTFRCDPISEHNRLYWYRQTLGQGPEFLTYFQNEAQLEKSRLLSDRFSAERPKGSFSTLEIQRTEQGDSAMYLCASSFGQGEAFFGQGTRLTVV.

This clonotype came up a few times. The chain is built from TRBV28 and TRBJ2-7; 9 bases match TRBD2. The CDR3 extends over 16 amino acids. V was clipped by 5 bases and J by 3 bases; unmatched bases: 11. Germline V gives CDR1 MDHEN, CDR2 SYDVKM. The DNA for the CDR3 is TGTGCCAGCAGTCCCCCCCGACTAGCGGCTTTCTACGAGCAGTACTTC. The encoded protein is CASSPPRLAAFYEQYF.

The chain employs TRBV29-1 and TRBJ2-1; no definite D call. The V and J ends lost 3 bases and 9 bases respectively, with 15 bases between them. The CDR3 covers 13 residues. The germline gives CDR1 SQVTM, CDR2 ANQGSEA. The CDR3 reads CSVDSAIRFEQFF. The CDR3 DNA follows: TGCAGCGTTGACAGCGCCATACGGTTTGAGCAGTTCTTC.

This clonotype was seen ten or more times. This sequence joins TRBV12-3 or TRBV12-4 and TRBJ2-7; D gene unclear. The CDR3 spans 13 residues. V lost 5 bases and J 4 bases, leaving 12 bases between the germline ends. The CDR3 sequence is CASSLTTWYEQYF. The CDR3 DNA reads TGTGCCAGCAGTCTAACCACTTGGTACGAGCAGTACTTC.

This chain uses TRBV20-1 with TRBJ2-7; D may be TRBD2 (6 bases). Looked up from germline, CDR1 is DFQATT and CDR2 is SNEGSKA (reference sequence). V gave up 2 bases and J gave up 2 bases, with 10 bases separating them. CDR3 length equals 13 residues. The CDR3 sequence: CSARHGGAYEQYF. The CDR3 nucleotides read TGCAGTGCTAGACATGGCGGGGCCTACGAGCAGTACTTC.

The chain recombines TRBV4-2 with TRBJ2-5; 11 bases are a match to TRBD2. Trimming took 3 bases from V and 5 from J; bases not matched to a gene: 8. The CDR3 loop spans 16 amino acids. Germline V gene sequence: CDR1 LGHNA, CDR2 YNFKEQ. The CDR3 nucleotides are TGTGCCAGCAGCCACCTTAGCGGGGGGGCGTCGGAGACCCAGTACTTC. Translated: CASSHLSGGASETQYF.

This chain joins TRBV7-8 and TRBJ2-2; 7 bases are a match to TRBD2. Germline V gene data show CDR1 as SGHVS and CDR2 as FQNEAQ. The J segment lost 0 bases and the V segment lost 8 bases, leaving 9 bases of the junction unmatched. The CDR3 loop spans 16 amino acids. In DNA form, the CDR3 reads TGTGCCAGCTGCAAAAGGACTAGAGCGAACACCGGGGAGCTGTTTTTT. Residues: CASCKRTRANTGELFF.

This clonotype was counted between two and nine times. The chain has TRBV7-8 and TRBJ2-1, with TRBD2 matching over 10 bases. The CDR3 contains 16 residues. CDR1 is SGHVS and CDR2 is FQNEAQ in the germline V gene. Unmatched junction bases numbered 9, after V lost 5 bases and J lost 5 bases. CDR3 sequence: CASSPLAGVGNNEQFF. The CDR3 nucleotides read TGTGCCAGCAGCCCCCTAGCGGGAGTTGGTAACAATGAGCAGTTCTTC.

This clonotype was counted a few times. The genes are TRBV9 and TRBJ2-1; 7 positions match TRBD2. V lost 0 bases to trimming and J lost 7 bases; unmatched junction nucleotides: 7. Germline loops: CDR1 SGDLS, CDR2 YYNGEE. The CDR3 length is 15 residues. The CDR3 DNA reads as TGTGCCAGCAGCGTAGGGGCGGGAGTGAGGAATGAGCAGTTCTTC. This sequence encodes CASSVGAGVRNEQFF.

V usage is TRBV7-2 and J usage is TRBJ2-7, with 8 bases that match TRBD1. The CDR3 length is 14 residues. From germline, CDR1 is SGHTA and CDR2 FQGNSA. V gave up 1 base and J gave up 5 bases; unmatched junction bases: 4. In DNA, the CDR3 is TGTGCCAGCAGCTTAGATTGGGGACAGGACGAGCAGTACTTC. It yields the protein CASSLDWGQDEQYF. The whole variable domain, filled in from reference TRBV7-2 and TRBJ2-7, reads GAGVSQSPSNKVTEKGKDVELRCDPISGHTALYWYRQSLGQGLEFLIYFQGNSAPDKSGLPSDRFSAERTGGSVSTLTIQRTQQEDSAVYLCASSLDWGQDEQYFGPGTRLTVT.

A few counts support this clonotype. The chain joins TRBV7-8 to TRBJ1-6, with 8 nucleotides matching TRBD1. V was pared by 1 base and J by 11 bases, with 4 bases of the junction left unmatched. The CDR3 length is 14 residues. Germline CDR1 SGHVS, CDR2 FQNEAQ. The CDR3 sequence is CASSLVDRGTPLHF. CDR3 nucleotide sequence: TGTGCCAGCAGCTTAGTAGACAGGGGAACACCCCTCCACTTT.

The CDR3 region has the DNA TGTGCCATCAGTGAGTCGATGGCAGGCCGTGATTCCAACTATGGCTACACCTTC. Protein sequence: CAISESMAGRDSNYGYTF. The chain uses TRBV10-3 and TRBJ1-2; D gene unclear. The germline V and J ends were trimmed by 0 bases and 2 bases, with 19 bases remaining between them. Germline CDR1 reads ENHRY; CDR2 reads SYGVKD. There are 18 residues in the CDR3.

The chain has TRBV14 and TRBJ2-7; D remains ambiguous. The CDR3 loop spans 14 amino acids. Per germline, CDR1 SGHDN and CDR2 FVKESK. Trimming stripped 1 base from V and 2 bases from J, with 9 bases between. CDR3 bases: TGTGCCAGCAGCCAAGTACCCAGGACCTACGAGCAGTACTTC. Translating gives CASSQVPRTYEQYF.

This clonotype was observed many times. The genes are TRBV28 and TRBJ2-1, with TRBD2 matching over 7 bases. Losses at the gene ends were 6 bases for V and 6 bases for J; bases not matched to a gene: 14. Germline CDR1 and CDR2: MDHEN and SYDVKM. The CDR3 has 16 amino acids. The CDR3 DNA is TGTGCCAGCAGACCTCGCGGGGGTCGAAAGGGCAATGAGCAGTTCTTC. This encodes CASRPRGGRKGNEQFF.

The table lists this clonotype with many counts. The chain couples TRBV6-1 to TRBJ2-1; 7 positions agree with TRBD1. Germline V gives CDR1 MNHNS, CDR2 SASEGT. The CDR3 length is 14 residues. The J segment lost 8 bases and the V segment lost 7 bases, leaving 11 bases of the junction unmatched. In DNA, the CDR3 is TGTGCCAGCACCAAAAAAGGGGGCGAGGATGAGCAGTTCTTC. Translation: CASTKKGGEDEQFF.

In its sample, this clonotype was seen a few times. This sequence joins TRBV12-3 or TRBV12-4 and TRBJ2-4; the D call may be TRBD1 or TRBD2 (5 bases each). V was clipped by 0 bases and J by 7 bases, with 16 bases between them. The CDR3 has 16 residues. The CDR3 DNA reads TGTGCCAGCAGTTTAGCGGGGCTAGCCGAGGGGAACATTCAGTACTTC. As protein: CASSLAGLAEGNIQYF.

V gene TRBV11-2 combines with J gene TRBJ2-3; D unresolved. Germline-derived CDR1 and CDR2 are SGHAT and FQNNGV. The CDR3 runs 15 residues. V shed 2 bases and J shed 0 bases, with 9 bases lying between them. As DNA, the CDR3 is TGTGCCAGCAGCTTATGGCGGAGTAGCACAGATACGCAGTATTTT. Its protein is CASSLWRSSTDTQYF.

This clonotype was counted ten times or more. This chain links TRBV20-1 with TRBJ2-5; 9 positions agree with TRBD2. Germline V gene sequence: CDR1 DFQATT, CDR2 SNEGSKA (reference sequence). The CDR3 consists of 13 residues. The V and J ends lost 1 base and 4 bases, in that order; junction bases with no gene match: 1. CDR3 region: CSARGTSAETQYF. The DNA for the CDR3 is TGCAGTGCTAGAGGGACTAGCGCAGAGACCCAGTACTTC.

This clonotype was seen ten or more times. CDR3 sequence reads: CATSDKGSGTYEQYF. Here the CDR3 DNA reads TGTGCCACCAGTGACAAGGGGAGCGGGACCTACGAGCAGTACTTC. The V gene is TRBV24-1, the J gene TRBJ2-7, with TRBD2 matching 7 bases. The CDR3 loop spans 15 amino acids. Germline V gene sequence: CDR1 KGHDR, CDR2 SFDVKD. After removal of 4 bases from V and 2 bases from J, the junction contained 7 bases not matched to a gene.

Concerning this clonotype: At one of its ends the junction is not consistent with the germline gene, which may arise from a read error. This chain links TRBV7-3 with TRBJ2-1; D is possibly TRBD2 (5 bases). Germline V lookup: CDR1 SGHTA, CDR2 FQGTGA. The CDR3 totals 14 residues. CDR3 in DNA: TGTGCCAGCAGCATAACCCGGGACTACAATGAGCAGTTCTTC. Protein: CASSITRDYNEQFF.

In its sample, this clonotype was seen many times. The DNA for the CDR3 is TGTGCCAGCAGTGGCGGGATTTTAGCATACGAGCAGTACTTC. This sequence encodes CASSGGILAYEQYF. V gene TRBV6-1 combines with J gene TRBJ2-7; possible D gene TRBD2, 6 bases. CDR1 and CDR2 (germline): MNHNS, SASEGT. Trimming took off 4 bases at V and 4 bases at J, with 14 bases between the two ends. The CDR3 is 14 amino acids.

This chain uses TRBV4-2 with TRBJ2-7; 7 bases line up with TRBD1. Germline V gene sequence: CDR1 LGHNA, CDR2 YNFKEQ. The length of the CDR3 is 12 residues. The junction had 4 bases not matched to a gene; V was cut back by 5 bases and J by 6 bases. The DNA of the CDR3 is TGTGCCAGCAGCTACCCAGGGGGCGAGCAGTACTTC. Translating gives CASSYPGGEQYF.

The chain couples TRBV29-1 to TRBJ2-1; TRBD1 is a possible D gene (6 bases). The CDR3 length is 14 residues. CDR1 is SQVTM, CDR2 ANQGSEA, per germline. Trimming removed 5 bases from V and 4 bases from J, with 15 bases in between. The CDR3 region has the DNA TGCAGCGTTTCCCTCGGGACACTTTACAATGAGCAGTTCTTC. Its protein product is CSVSLGTLYNEQFF.

For this clonotype: A much larger clone sits a single nucleotide away, making a read error possible. A read error is likely, as this CDR3 ends without the conserved phenylalanine or tryptophan. The chain carries TRBV5-1 and TRBJ2-1, with unresolved D. Germline V gene data show CDR1 as SGHRS and CDR2 as YFSETQ. With 0 bases removed from V and 0 bases from J, the gap between germline ends came to 7 bases. The CDR3 consists of 15 residues. Written as DNA, the CDR3 is TGCGCCAGCAGCTTGGCCTTTAGCTCCTACAATGAGCAGTTCTGC. This encodes CASSLAFSSYNEQFC.

This clonotype has only a few counts. The CDR3 sequence is CASSTLDRVGVTQYF. CDR3 DNA sequence: TGTGCCAGCAGCACCCTCGACAGGGTGGGGGTGACCCAGTACTTC. This chain joins TRBV7-9 and TRBJ2-5; 7 nucleotides match TRBD1. This CDR3 is built from 15 residues. After removal of 5 bases from V and 7 bases from J, the junction contained 13 bases not matched to a gene. CDR1 is SEHNR and CDR2 is FQNEAQ in the germline V gene (reference sequence).

This clonotype was recorded a few times. The V call is TRBV7-8, the J call TRBJ2-3; 11 positions match TRBD2. Trimming at V came to 5 bases and at J to 6 bases, leaving 4 bases not matched to a gene. This CDR3 has 14 residues. Germline CDR1 and CDR2: SGHVS and FQNEAQ. The DNA of the CDR3 is TGTGCCAGCAGCCAGACTAGCGGGATTGATACGCAGTATTTT. This encodes CASSQTSGIDTQYF.

Many counts were recorded for this clonotype. The chain links TRBV12-3 or TRBV12-4 to TRBJ2-6; perhaps TRBD2 as D (5 bases). The length of the CDR3 is 16 residues. Between the trimmed V and J ends, which lost 2 bases and 4 bases, there was a span of 12 bases. CDR3 DNA sequence: TGTGCCAGCAGTTTAAGGAGGCTCTTCGGGGCCAACGTCCTGACTTTC. Protein sequence: CASSLRRLFGANVLTF.

V is TRBV3-1 and J is TRBJ2-1; 13 bases match TRBD2. Trimming removed 3 bases from V and 8 bases from J; junction bases left unmatched: 4. The CDR3 is 15 residues long. Germline V CDR1 and CDR2: LGHDT, YNNKEL (reference sequence). The chain's CDR3 is CASSHTLAGGYEQFF. The CDR3 DNA sequence: TGTGCCAGCAGCCATACACTAGCGGGAGGGTATGAGCAGTTCTTC.